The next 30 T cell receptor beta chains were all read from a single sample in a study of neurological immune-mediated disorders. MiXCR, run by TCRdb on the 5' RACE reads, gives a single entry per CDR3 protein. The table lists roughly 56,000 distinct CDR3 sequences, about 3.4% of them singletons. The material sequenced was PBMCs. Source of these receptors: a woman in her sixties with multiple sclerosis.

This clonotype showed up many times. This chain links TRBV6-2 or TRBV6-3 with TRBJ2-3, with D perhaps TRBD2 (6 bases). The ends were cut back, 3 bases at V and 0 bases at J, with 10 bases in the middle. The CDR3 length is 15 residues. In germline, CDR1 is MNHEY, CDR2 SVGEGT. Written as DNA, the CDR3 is TGTGCCAGCAGTTATTACCGGGAGAGCACAGATACGCAGTATTTT. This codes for CASSYYRESTDTQYF.

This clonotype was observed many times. CDR3 DNA sequence: TGCGCCAGCAGCCCCGACTCAGCCAAAAACATTCAGTACTTC. Residues: CASSPDSAKNIQYF. The chain combines TRBV5-1 with TRBJ2-4, with D unclear. The germline V and J ends were trimmed by 4 bases and 0 bases, with 8 bases remaining between them. The germline V gene has CDR1 SGHRS and CDR2 YFSETQ. This CDR3 comprises 14 residues. The full variable domain, completed using reference TRBV5-1 and TRBJ2-4, is KAGVTQTPRYLIKTRGQQVTLSCSPISGHRSVSWYQQTPGQGLQFLFEYFSETQRNKGNFPGRFSGRQFSNSRSEMNVSTLELGDSALYLCASSPDSAKNIQYFGAGTRLSVL.

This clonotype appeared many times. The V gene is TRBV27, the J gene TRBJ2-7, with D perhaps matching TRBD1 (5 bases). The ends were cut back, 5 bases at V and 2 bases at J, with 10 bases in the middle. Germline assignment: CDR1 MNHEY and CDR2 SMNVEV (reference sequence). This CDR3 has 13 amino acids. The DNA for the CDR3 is TGTGCCAGCAGTCAGGGCCCCACCTACGAGCAGTACTTC. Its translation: CASSQGPTYEQYF.

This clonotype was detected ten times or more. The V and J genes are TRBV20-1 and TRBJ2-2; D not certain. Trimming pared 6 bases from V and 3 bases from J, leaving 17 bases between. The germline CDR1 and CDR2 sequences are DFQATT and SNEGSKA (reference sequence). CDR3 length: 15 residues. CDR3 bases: TGCAGTGCAATGGGCCTCCTTGGGGACACCGGGGAGCTGTTTTTT. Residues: CSAMGLLGDTGELFF.

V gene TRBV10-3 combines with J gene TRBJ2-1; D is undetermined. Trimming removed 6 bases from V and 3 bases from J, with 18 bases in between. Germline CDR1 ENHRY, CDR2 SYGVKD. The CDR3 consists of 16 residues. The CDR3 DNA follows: TGTGCCATCAGAGGGCCTAACGAGGCAGACTACAATGAGCAGTTCTTC. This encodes CAIRGPNEADYNEQFF.

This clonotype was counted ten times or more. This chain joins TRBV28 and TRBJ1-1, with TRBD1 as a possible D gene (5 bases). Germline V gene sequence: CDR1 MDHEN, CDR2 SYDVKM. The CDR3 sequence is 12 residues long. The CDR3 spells CESRGGNTEAFF. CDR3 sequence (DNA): TGTGAGTCCCGGGGGGGGAACACTGAAGCTTTCTTT.

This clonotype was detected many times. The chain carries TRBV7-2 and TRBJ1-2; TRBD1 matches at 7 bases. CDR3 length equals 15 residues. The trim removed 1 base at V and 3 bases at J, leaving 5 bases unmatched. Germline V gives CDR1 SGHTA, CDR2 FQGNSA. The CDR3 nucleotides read TGTGCCAGCAGCTTAGGGCAGGGGGTGGACTATGGCTACACCTTC. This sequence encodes CASSLGQGVDYGYTF.

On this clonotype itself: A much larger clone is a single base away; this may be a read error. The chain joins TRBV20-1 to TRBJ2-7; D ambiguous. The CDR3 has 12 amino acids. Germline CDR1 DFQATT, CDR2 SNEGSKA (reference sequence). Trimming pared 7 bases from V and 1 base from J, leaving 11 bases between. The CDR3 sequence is CSGGKGSYEQYF. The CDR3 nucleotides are TGCAGTGGTGGCAAGGGTTCCTACGAGCAGTACTTC.

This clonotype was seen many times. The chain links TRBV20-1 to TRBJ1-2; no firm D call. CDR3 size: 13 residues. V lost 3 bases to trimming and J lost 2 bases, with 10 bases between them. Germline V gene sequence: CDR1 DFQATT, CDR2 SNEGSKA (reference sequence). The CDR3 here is CSASPSGNYGYTF. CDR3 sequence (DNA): TGCAGTGCTAGCCCTTCGGGAAACTATGGCTACACCTTC.

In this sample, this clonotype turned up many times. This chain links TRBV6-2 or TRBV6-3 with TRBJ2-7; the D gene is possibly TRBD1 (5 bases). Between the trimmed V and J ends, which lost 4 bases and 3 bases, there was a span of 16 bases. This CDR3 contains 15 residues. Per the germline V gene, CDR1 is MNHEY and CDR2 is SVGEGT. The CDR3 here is CASSFMNRILYEQYF. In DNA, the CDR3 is TGTGCCAGCAGTTTTATGAACAGGATCCTCTACGAGCAGTACTTC.

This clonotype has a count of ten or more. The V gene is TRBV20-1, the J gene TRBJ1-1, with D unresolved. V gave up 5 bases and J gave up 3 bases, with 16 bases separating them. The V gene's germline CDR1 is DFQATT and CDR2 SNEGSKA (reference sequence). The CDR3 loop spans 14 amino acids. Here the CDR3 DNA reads TGCAGTGCTCGGAGACCGTCCGGGGACACTGAAGCTTTCTTT. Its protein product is CSARRPSGDTEAFF.

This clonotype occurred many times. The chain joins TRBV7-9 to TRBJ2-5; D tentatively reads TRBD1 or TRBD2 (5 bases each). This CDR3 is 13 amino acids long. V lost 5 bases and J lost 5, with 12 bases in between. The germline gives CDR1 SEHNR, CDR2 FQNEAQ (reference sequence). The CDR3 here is CASSIGTYETQYF. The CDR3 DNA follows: TGTGCCAGCAGCATAGGGACGTACGAGACCCAGTACTTC. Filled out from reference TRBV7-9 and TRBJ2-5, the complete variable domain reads DTGVSQNPRHKITKRGQNVTFRCDPISEHNRLYWYRQTLGQGPEFLTYFQNEAQLEKSRLLSDRFSAERPKGSFSTLEIQRTEQGDSAMYLCASSIGTYETQYFGPGTRLLVL.

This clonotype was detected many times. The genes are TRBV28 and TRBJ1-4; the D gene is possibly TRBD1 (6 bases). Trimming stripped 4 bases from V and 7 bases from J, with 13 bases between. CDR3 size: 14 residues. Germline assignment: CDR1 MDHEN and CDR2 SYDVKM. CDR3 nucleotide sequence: TGTGCCAGCAGTTCTCAGGGGACACTTGAAAAACTGTTTTTT. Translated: CASSSQGTLEKLFF.

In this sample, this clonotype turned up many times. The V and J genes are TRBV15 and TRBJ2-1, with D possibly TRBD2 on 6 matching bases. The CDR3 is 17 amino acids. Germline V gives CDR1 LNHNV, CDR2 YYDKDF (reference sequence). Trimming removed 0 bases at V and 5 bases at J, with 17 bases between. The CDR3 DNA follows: TGTGCCACCAGCAGAGACCCTGGGTGGGGGGTTGACAATGAGCAGTTCTTC. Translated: CATSRDPGWGVDNEQFF.

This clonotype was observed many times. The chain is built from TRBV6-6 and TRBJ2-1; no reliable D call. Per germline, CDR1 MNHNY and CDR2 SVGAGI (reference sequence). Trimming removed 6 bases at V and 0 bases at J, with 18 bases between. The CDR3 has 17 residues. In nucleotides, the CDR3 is TGTGCCAGCAGCCCCGCCCTCGGTCGTCGCTCCTACAATGAGCAGTTCTTC. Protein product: CASSPALGRRSYNEQFF.

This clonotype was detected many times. Here the CDR3 DNA reads TGTGCCACCAGCAGGGGTCAAAGGGACAAAACACTGTTTTTT. Amino acids: CATSRGQRDKTLFF. V gene TRBV15 combines with J gene TRBJ1-4, with D maybe TRBD1 (6 bases). The CDR3 has 14 residues. Germline loops: CDR1 LNHNV, CDR2 YYDKDF (reference sequence). V shed 3 bases and J shed 13 bases, with 18 bases lying between them.

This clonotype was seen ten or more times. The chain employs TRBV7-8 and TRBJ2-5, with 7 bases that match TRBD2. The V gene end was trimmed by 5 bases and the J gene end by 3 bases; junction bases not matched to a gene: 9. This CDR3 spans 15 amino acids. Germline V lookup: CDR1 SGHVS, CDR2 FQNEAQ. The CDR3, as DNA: TGTGCCAGCAGCCTCGGACTAGTCGAAAAAGAGACCCAGTACTTC. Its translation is CASSLGLVEKETQYF. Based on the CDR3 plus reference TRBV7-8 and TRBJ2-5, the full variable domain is GAGVSQSPRYKVAKRGQDVALRCDPISGHVSLFWYQQALGQGPEFLTYFQNEAQLDKSGLPSDRFFAERPEGSVSTLKIQRTQQEDSAVYLCASSLGLVEKETQYFGPGTRLLVL.

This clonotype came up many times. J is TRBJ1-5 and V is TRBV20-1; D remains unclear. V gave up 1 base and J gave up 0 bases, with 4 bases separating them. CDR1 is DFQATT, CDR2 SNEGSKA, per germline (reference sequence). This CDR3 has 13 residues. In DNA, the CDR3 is TGCAGTGCTAGAGGTCATAGCAATCAGCCCCAGCATTTT. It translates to CSARGHSNQPQHF.

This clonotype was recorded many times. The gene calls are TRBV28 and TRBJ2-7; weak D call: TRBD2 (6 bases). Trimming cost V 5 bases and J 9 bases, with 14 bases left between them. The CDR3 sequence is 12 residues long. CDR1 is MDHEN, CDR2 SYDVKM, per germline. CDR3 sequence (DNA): TGTGCCAGCAGTCTCGACCGGGGAGGGCAGTACTTC. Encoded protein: CASSLDRGGQYF.

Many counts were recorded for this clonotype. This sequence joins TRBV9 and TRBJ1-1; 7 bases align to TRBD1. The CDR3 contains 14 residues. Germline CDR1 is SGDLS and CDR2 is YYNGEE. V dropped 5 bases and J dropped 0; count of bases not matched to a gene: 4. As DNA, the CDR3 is TGTGCCAGCAGTGGGGACAGACTGAACACTGAAGCTTTCTTT. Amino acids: CASSGDRLNTEAFF. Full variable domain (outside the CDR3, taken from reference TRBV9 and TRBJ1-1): DSGVTQTPKHLITATGQRVTLRCSPRSGDLSVYWYQQSLDQGLQFLIQYYNGEERAKGNILERFSAQQFPDLHSELNLSSLELGDSALYFCASSGDRLNTEAFFGQGTRLTVV.

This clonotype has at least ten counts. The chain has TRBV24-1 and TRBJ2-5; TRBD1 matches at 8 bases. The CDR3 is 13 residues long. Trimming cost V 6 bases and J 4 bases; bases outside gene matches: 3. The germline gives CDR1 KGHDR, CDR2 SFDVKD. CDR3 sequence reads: CATSTGGRETQYF. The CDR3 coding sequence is TGTGCCACCAGTACAGGGGGGAGAGAGACCCAGTACTTC.

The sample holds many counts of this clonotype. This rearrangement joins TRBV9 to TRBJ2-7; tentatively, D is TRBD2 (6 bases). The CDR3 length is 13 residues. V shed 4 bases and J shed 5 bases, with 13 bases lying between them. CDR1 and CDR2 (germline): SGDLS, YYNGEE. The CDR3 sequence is CASSPRRGHEQYF. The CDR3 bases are TGTGCCAGCAGCCCACGGCGGGGCCACGAGCAGTACTTC. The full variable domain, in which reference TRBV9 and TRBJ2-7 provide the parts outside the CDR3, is DSGVTQTPKHLITATGQRVTLRCSPRSGDLSVYWYQQSLDQGLQFLIQYYNGEERAKGNILERFSAQQFPDLHSELNLSSLELGDSALYFCASSPRRGHEQYFGPGTRLTVT.

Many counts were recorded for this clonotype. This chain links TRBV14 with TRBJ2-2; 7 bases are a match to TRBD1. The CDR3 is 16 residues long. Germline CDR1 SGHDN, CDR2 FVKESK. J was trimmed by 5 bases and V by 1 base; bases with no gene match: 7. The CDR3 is CASSQVRGPGTGELFF. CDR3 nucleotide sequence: TGTGCCAGCAGCCAAGTTAGGGGGCCTGGGACCGGGGAGCTGTTTTTT.

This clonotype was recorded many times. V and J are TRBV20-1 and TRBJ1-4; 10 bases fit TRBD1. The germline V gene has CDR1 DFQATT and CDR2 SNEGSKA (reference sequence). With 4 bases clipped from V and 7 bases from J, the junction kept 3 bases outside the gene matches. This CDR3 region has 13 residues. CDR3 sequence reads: CSAKTGGGEKLFF. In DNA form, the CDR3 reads TGCAGTGCTAAGACAGGGGGCGGTGAAAAACTGTTTTTT.

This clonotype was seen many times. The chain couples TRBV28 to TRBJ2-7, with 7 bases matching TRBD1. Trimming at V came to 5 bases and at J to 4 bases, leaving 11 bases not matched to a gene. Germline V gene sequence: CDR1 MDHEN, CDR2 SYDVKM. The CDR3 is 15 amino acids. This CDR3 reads CASSPNRGKLYEQYF. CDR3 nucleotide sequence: TGTGCCAGCAGTCCGAACAGGGGTAAACTTTACGAGCAGTACTTC. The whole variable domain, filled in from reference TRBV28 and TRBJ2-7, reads DVKVTQSSRYLVKRTGEKVFLECVQDMDHENMFWYRQDPGLGLRLIYFSYDVKMKEKGDIPEGYSVSREKKERFSLILESASTNQTSMYLCASSPNRGKLYEQYFGPGTRLTVT.

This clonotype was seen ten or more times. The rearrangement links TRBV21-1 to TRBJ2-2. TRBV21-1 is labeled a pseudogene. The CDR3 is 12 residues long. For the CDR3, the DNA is TGTGCCAGCAGCAACACGGCCGGGGAGCTGTTTTTT. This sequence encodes CASSNTAGELFF.

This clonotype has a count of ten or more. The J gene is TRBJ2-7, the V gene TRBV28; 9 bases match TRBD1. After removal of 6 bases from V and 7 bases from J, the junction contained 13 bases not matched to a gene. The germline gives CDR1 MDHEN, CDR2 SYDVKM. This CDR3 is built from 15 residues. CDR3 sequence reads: CASRTQGAGRREQYF. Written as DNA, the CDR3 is TGTGCCAGCAGAACACAGGGGGCAGGTCGTCGAGAGCAGTACTTC.

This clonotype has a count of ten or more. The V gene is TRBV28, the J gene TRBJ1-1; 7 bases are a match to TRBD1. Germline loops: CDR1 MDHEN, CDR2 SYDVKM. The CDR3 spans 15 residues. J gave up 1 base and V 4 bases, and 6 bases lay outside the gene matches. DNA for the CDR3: TGTGCCAGCAGTTCCAGACAGGGAAGGAACACTGAAGCTTTCTTT. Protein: CASSSRQGRNTEAFF.

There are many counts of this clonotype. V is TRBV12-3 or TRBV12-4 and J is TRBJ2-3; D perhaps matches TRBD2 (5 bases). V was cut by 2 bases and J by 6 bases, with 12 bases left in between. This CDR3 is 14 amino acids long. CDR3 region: CASSLRTGLDTQYF. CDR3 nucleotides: TGTGCCAGCAGTTTACGGACTGGCCTCGATACGCAGTATTTT.

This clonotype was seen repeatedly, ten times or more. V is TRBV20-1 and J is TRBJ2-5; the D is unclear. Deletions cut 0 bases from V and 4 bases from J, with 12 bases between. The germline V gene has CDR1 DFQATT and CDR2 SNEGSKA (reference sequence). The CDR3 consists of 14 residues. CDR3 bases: TGCAGTGCTAGAGATAGGAGAATCGGAGAGACCCAGTACTTC. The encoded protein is CSARDRRIGETQYF.